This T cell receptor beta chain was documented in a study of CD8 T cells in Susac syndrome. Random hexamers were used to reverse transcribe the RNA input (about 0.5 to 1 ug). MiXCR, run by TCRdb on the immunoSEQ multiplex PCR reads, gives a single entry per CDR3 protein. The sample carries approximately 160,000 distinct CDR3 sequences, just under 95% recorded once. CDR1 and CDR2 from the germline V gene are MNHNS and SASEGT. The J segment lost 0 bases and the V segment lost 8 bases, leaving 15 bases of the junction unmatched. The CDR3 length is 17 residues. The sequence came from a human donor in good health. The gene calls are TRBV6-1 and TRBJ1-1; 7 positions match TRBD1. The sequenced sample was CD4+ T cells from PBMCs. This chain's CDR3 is CASFPHSEGAVNTEAFF. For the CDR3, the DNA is TGTGCCAGCTTCCCCCACTCGGAGGGGGCCGTGAACACTGAAGCTTTCTTT.